These 14 T cell receptor beta chains originate from one sample sequenced in a study of blood T cells in healthy people across ages. A second PCR, run for about 7 to 11 cycles, used a sample-barcoded 5' primer plus a J-beta primer mix. TCRdb re-analysed the 5' RACE reads in MiXCR, keeping a single row per CDR3 protein. The profile shows about 730,000 distinct CDR3 sequences, around 40% of them singletons. The specimen was blood. The source is a woman in her sixties or seventies in good health.

In DNA form, the CDR3 reads TGTGCCACCAGTGGCCCCACCGGGACTAGCGGGACCTCCTACAATGAGCAGTTCTTC. Protein sequence: CATSGPTGTSGTSYNEQFF. The chain recombines TRBV24-1 with TRBJ2-1; TRBD2 matches at 13 bases. The CDR3 is 19 amino acids. V shed 5 bases, J shed 0 bases, and the junction held 9 bases outside the gene matches. CDR1 and CDR2 (germline): KGHDR, SFDVKD.

This clonotype came up a few times. The CDR3 nucleotides are TGTGCCATCAGTGAGAACAGGGGCTATGGCTACACCTTC. This sequence encodes CAISENRGYGYTF. The J gene is TRBJ1-2, the V gene TRBV10-3, with 7 positions matching TRBD1. V gave up 2 bases and J gave up 4 bases; unmatched junction bases: 1. CDR1 and CDR2 from the germline V gene are ENHRY and SYGVKD. CDR3 size: 13 residues.

This clonotype was seen more than once but under ten times. This chain links TRBV6-1 with TRBJ2-1; D perhaps matches TRBD1 (6 bases). The CDR3 loop spans 13 amino acids. Trimming shortened V by 8 bases and J by 7 bases, and 15 bases separated the two germline ends. Germline V gives CDR1 MNHNS, CDR2 SASEGT. As DNA, the CDR3 is TGTGCCAGCCGATCCAGAGGGGGAAATGAGCAGTTCTTC. Its translation: CASRSRGGNEQFF.

The CDR3 nucleotides are TGTGCCAGCAGTTACTCGGCCCCGGGACTAATCTACGAGCAGTACTTC. Translation: CASSYSAPGLIYEQYF. The chain employs TRBV6-5 and TRBJ2-7, with TRBD2 identical over 7 bases. V trimming: 0 bases; J trimming: 3 bases; junction bases outside the gene matches: 8. This CDR3 spans 16 amino acids. Germline CDR1 MNHEY, CDR2 SVGAGI.

V usage is TRBV27 and J usage is TRBJ2-7; D remains unclear. The CDR3 sequence is 12 residues long. Germline V gene sequence: CDR1 MNHEY, CDR2 SMNVEV (reference sequence). V lost 8 bases and J 0 bases, leaving 8 bases between the germline ends. CDR3 in DNA: TGTGCCAGCGGACGGGTCTCCTACGAGCAGTACTTC. Translated, it gives CASGRVSYEQYF.

The sample holds many counts of this clonotype. The genes are TRBV28 and TRBJ2-4; 9 bases are shared with TRBD1. Germline assignment: CDR1 MDHEN and CDR2 SYDVKM. Unmatched junction bases numbered 3, after V lost 1 base and J lost 2 bases. The CDR3 runs to 16 residues. This CDR3 is CASSLSQGASKNIQYF. CDR3 sequence (DNA): TGTGCCAGCAGTTTATCACAGGGGGCGTCCAAAAACATTCAGTACTTC.

The chain couples TRBV3-1 to TRBJ1-2, with D unclear. CDR1 and CDR2 from the germline V gene are LGHDT and YNNKEL (reference sequence). The V and J ends lost 1 base and 3 bases respectively, with 9 bases between them. The CDR3 covers 14 residues. The DNA of the CDR3 is TGTGCCAGCAGCCAAGTACCCGAAGACTATGGCTACACCTTC. This codes for CASSQVPEDYGYTF.

This clonotype was seen more than once but under ten times. This chain joins TRBV24-1 and TRBJ2-5; the match to TRBD2 covers 7 bases. CDR1 KGHDR and CDR2 SFDVKD come from the germline V gene. V was pared by 3 bases and J by 2 bases, with 5 bases of the junction left unmatched. The CDR3 sequence is 15 residues long. CDR3 coding DNA: TGTGCCACCAGTGATCACCGGGACTATCAAGAGACCCAGTACTTC. Translating it yields CATSDHRDYQETQYF.

In its sample, this clonotype was seen a few times. The rearrangement uses TRBV27 and TRBJ1-1, with D possibly being TRBD1 (5 bases). Germline CDR1 MNHEY, CDR2 SMNVEV (reference sequence). This CDR3 has 14 residues. V lost 7 bases and J lost 3, with 15 bases in between. CDR3 coding DNA: TGTGCCAGCATTAAGACAGCACTTTACACTGAAGCTTTCTTT. The encoded protein is CASIKTALYTEAFF.

J is TRBJ2-7 and V is TRBV29-1, with D possibly being TRBD1 (7 bases). The tail of the sequence fits TRBJ2-5 better, so the J call may be wrong. The V gene's germline CDR1 is SQVTM and CDR2 ANQGSEA. The CDR3 length is 14 residues. CDR3 sequence (DNA): TGCAGCGTTGAACCTTGGCAGGGGGGCGGGACCCAGTACTTC. Its translation is CSVEPWQGGGTQYF.

This clonotype was counted only a few times. The chain carries TRBV4-3 and TRBJ2-3, with 9 bases matching TRBD2. This CDR3 comprises 17 residues. The germline V gene has CDR1 LGHNA and CDR2 YSLEER. Trimming took 4 bases from V and 4 from J; bases not matched to a gene: 12. CDR3 nucleotides: TGCGCCAGCAGCCTCGAGACTAGCGGAGCGGGGTCAGATACGCAGTATTTT. Amino acids: CASSLETSGAGSDTQYF.

The chain links TRBV6-5 to TRBJ1-1; perhaps TRBD1 as D (6 bases). This CDR3 has 15 residues. Trimming removed 0 bases from V and 12 bases from J, with 20 bases in between. CDR1 MNHEY and CDR2 SVGAGI come from the germline V gene. CDR3 residues: CASSYSSEERGGSFF. CDR3 DNA sequence: TGTGCCAGCAGTTACTCGAGCGAGGAGAGGGGGGGATCTTTCTTT.

This clonotype showed up just once. The chain uses TRBV6-2 or TRBV6-3 and TRBJ2-3; the D gene is possibly TRBD1 (5 bases). V was clipped by 2 bases and J by 0 bases, with 12 bases between them. This CDR3 is built from 16 residues. Germline values: CDR1 MNHEY, CDR2 SVGEGT. The CDR3 region has the DNA TGTGCCAGCAGTTACCCGGACATCCCTAGCACAGATACGCAGTATTTT. Translation: CASSYPDIPSTDTQYF.

This clonotype has more than one count but fewer than ten. This rearrangement joins TRBV11-3 to TRBJ2-7; tentative D call: TRBD2 (6 bases). In germline, CDR1 is SGHNT, CDR2 YENEEA. V lost 1 base to trimming and J lost 3 bases, with 10 bases between them. The CDR3 length is 14 residues. As DNA, the CDR3 is TGTGCCAGCAGCTTAGCGGGGGATCACTACGAGCAGTACTTC. Translating gives CASSLAGDHYEQYF.